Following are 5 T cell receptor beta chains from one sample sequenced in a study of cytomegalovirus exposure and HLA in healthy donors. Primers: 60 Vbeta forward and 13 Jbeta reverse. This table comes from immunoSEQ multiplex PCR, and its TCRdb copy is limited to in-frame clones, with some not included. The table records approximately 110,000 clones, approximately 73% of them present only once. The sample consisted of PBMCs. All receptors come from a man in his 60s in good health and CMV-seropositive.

The CDR3 region has the DNA TGTGCCAGCAGTTTTTTAGACAGGGGGGAGACCCAGTACTTC. Amino acid sequence: CASSFLDRGETQYF. The rearrangement joins TRBV28 to TRBJ2-5; 9 nucleotides agree with TRBD1. The CDR3 runs 14 residues. CDR1 and CDR2 (germline): MDHEN, SYDVKM. J lost 5 bases, V lost 3 bases, and 4 bases had no gene match.

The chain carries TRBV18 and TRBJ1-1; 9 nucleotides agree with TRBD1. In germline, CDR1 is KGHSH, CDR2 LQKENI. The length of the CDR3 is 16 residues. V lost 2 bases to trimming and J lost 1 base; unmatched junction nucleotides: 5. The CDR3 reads CASSPYGTGTNTEAFF. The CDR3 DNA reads TGTGCCAGCTCACCATACGGGACAGGGACGAACACTGAAGCTTTCTTT.

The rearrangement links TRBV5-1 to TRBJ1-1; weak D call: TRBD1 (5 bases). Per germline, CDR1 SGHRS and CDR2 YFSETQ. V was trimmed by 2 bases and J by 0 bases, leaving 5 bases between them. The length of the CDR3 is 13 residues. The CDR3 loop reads CASSLGVNTEAFF. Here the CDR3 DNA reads TGCGCCAGCAGCTTAGGGGTGAACACTGAAGCTTTCTTT.

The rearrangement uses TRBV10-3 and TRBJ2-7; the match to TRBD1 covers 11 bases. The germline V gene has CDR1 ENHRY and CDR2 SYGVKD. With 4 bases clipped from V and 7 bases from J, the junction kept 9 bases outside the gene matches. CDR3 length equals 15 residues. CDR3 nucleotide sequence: TGTGCCATCAGTGCGGGACAGGGGGTCCAAGAAGAGCAGTACTTC. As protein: CAISAGQGVQEEQYF.

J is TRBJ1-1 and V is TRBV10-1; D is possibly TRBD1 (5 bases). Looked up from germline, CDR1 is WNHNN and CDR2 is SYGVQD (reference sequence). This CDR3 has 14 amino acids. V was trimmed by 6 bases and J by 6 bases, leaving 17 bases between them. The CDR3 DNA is TGCGCCAGCAGCCGACAGAGGATATCGGCTGAAGCTTTCTTT. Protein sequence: CASSRQRISAEAFF.